Following are 10 T cell receptor beta chains from one sample sequenced in a study of T cell repertoires in cytomegalovirus infection. These receptors are not linked to any known antigen. TCRdb reprocessed the reads with MiXCR, giving one entry per CDR3 protein. The table shows hundreds of thousands of distinct CDR3 sequences, with approximately 33% occurring only once. The material sequenced was cultured CD8+ T cells from PBMCs, taken from culture after CMV antigen stimulation. Every receptor here comes from a human donor in good health (CMV status not recorded). Some clones in this sample may be carry-over from other donors' samples.

This clonotype was observed a few times. The rearrangement joins TRBV27 to TRBJ1-5; 10 bases line up with TRBD1. CDR3 length: 15 amino acids. Germline V CDR1 and CDR2: MNHEY, SMNVEV (reference sequence). V shed 8 bases and J 7 bases; nucleotides not matched to a gene: 11. The CDR3: CASRTGTGVSQPQHF. Written as DNA, the CDR3 is TGTGCCAGCCGAACCGGGACAGGGGTCTCCCAGCCCCAGCATTTT.

V usage is TRBV6-5 and J usage is TRBJ1-4; 9 bases align to TRBD1. The CDR3 covers 15 residues. The germline V gene has CDR1 MNHEY and CDR2 SVGAGI. Trimming removed 7 bases from V and 9 bases from J; junction bases left unmatched: 12. CDR3: CASISLRDREKKLFF. In nucleotides, the CDR3 is TGTGCCAGCATTTCGCTCCGGGACAGGGAGAAAAAACTGTTTTTT.

This chain links TRBV19 with TRBJ2-5; TRBD2 matches 8 bases. The CDR3 covers 18 residues. Germline CDR1 reads LNHDA; CDR2 reads SQIVND (reference sequence). The V and J ends lost 3 bases and 5 bases, in that order; junction bases with no gene match: 17. The CDR3 nucleotides read TGTGCCAGTAGTATCGATGGGGCCGGAGGACTAGCAGGGGAGACCCAGTACTTC. Protein product: CASSIDGAGGLAGETQYF.

This clonotype was counted between two and nine times. V and J are TRBV25-1 and TRBJ1-4; maybe TRBD1 (5 bases). This CDR3 has 13 amino acids. V was cut by 5 bases and J by 5 bases, with 9 bases left in between. Germline CDR1 MGHDK, CDR2 SYGVNS. The CDR3 loop reads CASSQGVNEKLFF. Written as DNA, the CDR3 is TGTGCCAGCAGTCAAGGGGTAAATGAAAAACTGTTTTTT. Combining the CDR3 with reference TRBV25-1 and TRBJ1-4 gives the whole variable domain EADIYQTPRYLVIGTGKKITLECSQTMGHDKMYWYQQDPGMELHLIHYSYGVNSTEKGDLSSESTVSRIRTEHFPLTLESARPSHTSQYLCASSQGVNEKLFFGSGTQLSVL.

The gene calls are TRBV6-6 and TRBJ2-7; D is possibly TRBD1 (6 bases). This CDR3 comprises 13 residues. Germline values: CDR1 MNHNY, CDR2 SVGAGI (reference sequence). V was shortened by 6 bases and J by 3 bases, with 12 bases between the two germline ends. The CDR3 region is CASRPEGGYEQYV. Here the CDR3 DNA reads TGTGCCAGCAGACCAGAAGGGGGCTACGAGCAGTACGTC.

This chain joins TRBV7-9 and TRBJ2-5, with D possibly matching TRBD2 (5 bases). CDR1 is SEHNR, CDR2 FQNEAQ, per germline (reference sequence). The CDR3 is 13 amino acids. V was pared by 8 bases and J by 5 bases, with 15 bases between. The CDR3 is CASFPDWEETQYF. The CDR3 DNA follows: TGTGCCAGCTTCCCCGATTGGGAGGAGACCCAGTACTTC. Supplemented by reference TRBV7-9 and TRBJ2-5, the full variable domain reads DTGVSQNPRHKITKRGQNVTFRCDPISEHNRLYWYRQTLGQGPEFLTYFQNEAQLEKSRLLSDRFSAERPKGSFSTLEIQRTEQGDSAMYLCASFPDWEETQYFGPGTRLLVL.

The chain combines TRBV7-8 with TRBJ2-1; D might be TRBD1 (6 bases). This CDR3 comprises 14 residues. V shed 2 bases and J shed 4 bases, with 9 bases lying between them. CDR1 is SGHVS and CDR2 is FQNEAQ in the germline V gene. CDR3 sequence (DNA): TGTGCCAGCAGCTTATTGACAGGTTACAATGAGCAGTTCTTC. Translated, it gives CASSLLTGYNEQFF.

In regard to this clonotype: Germline is not matched at one junction end, which may reflect a read error. This chain connects TRBV10-3 to TRBJ2-1; D ambiguous. In germline, CDR1 is ENHRY, CDR2 SYGVKD. There are 13 residues in the CDR3. CDR3 in amino acids: CVIKVDSYNEQFF. Written as DNA, the CDR3 is TGTGTCATCAAGGTGGACTCCTACAATGAGCAGTTCTTC.

For this clonotype: A read error may explain this, as a much larger clone is one base away. V gene TRBV7-9 combines with J gene TRBJ2-1, with TRBD2 identical over 10 bases. The ends lost 10 bases at V and 5 bases at J; junction bases unmatched: 8. CDR3 length: 14 residues. Germline CDR1 and CDR2: SEHNR and FQNEAQ (reference sequence). CDR3 region: CANKLAGRNNEQFF. The CDR3 DNA follows: TGTGCCAACAAACTAGCGGGGCGTAACAATGAGCAGTTCTTC.

This clonotype was detected only a few times. The gene calls are TRBV6-2 or TRBV6-3 and TRBJ2-7; TRBD2 agrees at 9 bases. The CDR3 is made up of 16 amino acids. Germline lookup yields CDR1 MNHEY and CDR2 SVGEGT. The V gene end was trimmed by 2 bases and the J gene end by 1 base; junction bases not matched to a gene: 6. The CDR3: CASSYESGGISYEQYV. The DNA for the CDR3 is TGTGCCAGCAGTTACGAAAGCGGGGGGATATCCTACGAGCAGTACGTC.